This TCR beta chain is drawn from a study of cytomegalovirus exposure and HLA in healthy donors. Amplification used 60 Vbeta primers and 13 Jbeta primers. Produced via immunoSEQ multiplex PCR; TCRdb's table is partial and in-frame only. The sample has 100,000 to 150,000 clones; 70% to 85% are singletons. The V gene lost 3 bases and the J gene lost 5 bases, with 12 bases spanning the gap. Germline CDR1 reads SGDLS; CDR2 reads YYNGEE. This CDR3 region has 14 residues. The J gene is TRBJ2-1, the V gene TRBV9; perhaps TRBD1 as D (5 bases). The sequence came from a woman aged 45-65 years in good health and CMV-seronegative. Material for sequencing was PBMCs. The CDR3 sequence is CASSAGRTNNEQFF. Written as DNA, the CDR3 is TGTGCCAGCAGCGCCGGGCGGACAAACAATGAGCAGTTCTTC.